Presented here are 7 T cell receptor beta chains from one specimen sequenced in a study of STAT5B mutations in CD4+ large granular lymphocyte leukemia. Profiled with immunoSEQ multiplex PCR; TCRdb holds only in-frame clones, not every one. The sample yields approximately 30,000 clones, 75% to 85% seen once. The material sequenced was CD4+ T cells from blood buffy coats. These receptors all come from a human donor in good health.

J is TRBJ2-7 and V is TRBV2; maybe TRBD1 (5 bases). Trimming pared 6 bases from V and 3 bases from J, leaving 6 bases between. There are 11 residues in the CDR3. Per germline, CDR1 SNHLY and CDR2 FYNNEI. The CDR3, as DNA: TGTGCCAGCAGCGACAGCTACGAGCAGTACTTC. Protein product: CASSDSYEQYF.

This clone was seen more than once but under ten times. The chain joins TRBV9 to TRBJ1-3; tentative D call: TRBD1 (5 bases). V lost 0 bases, J lost 0 bases, and 13 bases lay in between. The CDR3 covers 17 residues. CDR1 is SGDLS, CDR2 YYNGEE, per germline. As DNA, the CDR3 is TGTGCCAGCAGCGTAGTCGACAGCCCCAGCTCTGGAAACACCATATATTTT. This gives the protein CASSVVDSPSSGNTIYF.

This rearrangement joins TRBV6-1 to TRBJ1-2, with 7 bases fitting TRBD1. This CDR3 region has 13 residues. In germline, CDR1 is MNHNS, CDR2 SASEGT. V gave up 5 bases and J gave up 4 bases; unmatched junction bases: 4. CDR3 in DNA: TGTGCCAGCAGTTTTACAGGGGCCTATGGCTACACCTTC. Amino acids: CASSFTGAYGYTF.

The genes are TRBV28 and TRBJ2-7, with 7 bases fitting TRBD2. V shed 7 bases, J shed 2 bases, and the junction held 5 bases outside the gene matches. This CDR3 has 13 residues. The V gene's germline CDR1 is MDHEN and CDR2 SYDVKM. Here the CDR3 DNA reads TGTGCCAGCACCAAAGGACTAGCCTACGAGCAGTACTTC. It codes for CASTKGLAYEQYF.

The chain is built from TRBV19 and TRBJ2-1, with 15 bases aligning to TRBD2. The CDR3 loop spans 20 amino acids. V gave up 4 bases and J gave up 2 bases; unmatched junction bases: 12. The germline V gene encodes CDR1 LNHDA and CDR2 SQIVND (reference sequence). In DNA, the CDR3 is TGTGCCAGTAGTAGGGCCGGGACTAGCGGGGGGCTACTACCCTACAATGAGCAGTTCTTC. The encoded protein is CASSRAGTSGGLLPYNEQFF.

This clone was seen a few times. This chain joins TRBV2 and TRBJ1-2; the D is unclear. Germline values: CDR1 SNHLY, CDR2 FYNNEI. The CDR3 consists of 14 residues. Trimming left V 1 base short and J 0 bases short, with 6 bases between. CDR3 in amino acids: CASSEEFSNYGYTF. DNA for the CDR3: TGTGCCAGCAGTGAAGAGTTTTCTAACTATGGCTACACCTTC.

The chain links TRBV7-2 to TRBJ2-5, with TRBD2 matching over 8 bases. CDR3 size: 15 residues. V trimming: 1 base; J trimming: 2 bases; junction bases outside the gene matches: 3. The germline gives CDR1 SGHTA, CDR2 FQGNSA. In DNA form, the CDR3 reads TGTGCCAGCAGCTTAGACGGGAGGGGTCAAGAGACCCAGTACTTC. It is translated as CASSLDGRGQETQYF.